This T cell receptor beta chain was recovered during a study of blood T cell repertoires in COVID-19. For the study at large: Nucleic acid was either cDNA or gDNA, and it came from T cells, B-cell-depleted T cells, or PBMCs.

In the study's own analysis: Estimated nucleated cell counts came from reference gene primer amplification. The method was immunoSEQ multiplex PCR; TCRdb's version includes in-frame clones alone and lacks a portion of them. The DNA gave D and trimming, while V, J and clone size come from that table. The data contain about 240,000 clones, 80% to 95% of them singletons. Seattle researchers signed up patients amid active infection and tracked them longitudinally. V dropped 6 bases and J dropped 9 bases, with 18 bases sitting between them. CDR3 length equals 14 residues. Germline CDR1 reads MGHDK; CDR2 reads SYGVNS.

The chain employs TRBV25-1 and TRBJ2-1; D possibly corresponds to TRBD1 (6 bases). This receptor was taken from a man aged 25 to 40 with COVID-19, enrolled during active disease. Sequencing input: peripheral blood. The CDR3 here is CASRENLQGSEQFF. As DNA, the CDR3 is TGTGCCAGCAGAGAGAACTTACAGGGCAGTGAGCAGTTCTTC.